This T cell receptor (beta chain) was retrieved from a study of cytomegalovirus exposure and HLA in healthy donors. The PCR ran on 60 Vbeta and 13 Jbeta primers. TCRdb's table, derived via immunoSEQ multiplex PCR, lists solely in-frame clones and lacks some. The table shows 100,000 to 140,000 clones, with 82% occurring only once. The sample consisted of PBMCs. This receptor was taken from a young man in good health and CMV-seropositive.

As DNA, the CDR3 is TGTGCCAGCAGCTTGGCAGTCTCTTCCTACGAGCAGTACTTC. Its translation is CASSLAVSSYEQYF. This sequence joins TRBV5-4 and TRBJ2-7; D remains ambiguous. Germline loops: CDR1 SGHNT, CDR2 YYREEE (reference sequence). V lost 0 bases and J lost 1, with 8 bases in between. CDR3 size: 14 residues.